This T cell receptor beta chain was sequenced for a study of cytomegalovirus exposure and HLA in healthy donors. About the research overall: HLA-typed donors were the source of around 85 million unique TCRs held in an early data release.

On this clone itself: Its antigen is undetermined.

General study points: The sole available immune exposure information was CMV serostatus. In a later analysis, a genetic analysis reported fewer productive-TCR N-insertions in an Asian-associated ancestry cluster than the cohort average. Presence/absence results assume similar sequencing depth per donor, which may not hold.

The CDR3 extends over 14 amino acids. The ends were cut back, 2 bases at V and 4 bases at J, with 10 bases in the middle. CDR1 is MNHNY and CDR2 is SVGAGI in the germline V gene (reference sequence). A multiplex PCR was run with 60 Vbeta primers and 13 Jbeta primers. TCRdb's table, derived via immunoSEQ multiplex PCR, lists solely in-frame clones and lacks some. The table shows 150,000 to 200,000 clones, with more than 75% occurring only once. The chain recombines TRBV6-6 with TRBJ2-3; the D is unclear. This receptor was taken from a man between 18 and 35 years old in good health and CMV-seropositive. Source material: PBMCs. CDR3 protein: CASSYIFGSDTQYF. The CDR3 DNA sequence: TGTGCCAGCAGTTACATCTTCGGTTCAGATACGCAGTATTTT.